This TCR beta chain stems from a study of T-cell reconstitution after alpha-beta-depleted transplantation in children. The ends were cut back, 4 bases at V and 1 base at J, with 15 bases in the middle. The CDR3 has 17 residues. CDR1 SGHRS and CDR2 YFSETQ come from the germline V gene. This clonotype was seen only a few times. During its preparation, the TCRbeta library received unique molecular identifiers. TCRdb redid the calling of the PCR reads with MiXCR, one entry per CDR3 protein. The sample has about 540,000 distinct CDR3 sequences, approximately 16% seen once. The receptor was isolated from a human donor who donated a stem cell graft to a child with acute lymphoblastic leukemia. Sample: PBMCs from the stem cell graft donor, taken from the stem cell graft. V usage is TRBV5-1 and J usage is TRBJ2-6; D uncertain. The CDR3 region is CASSPPANQSGANVLTF. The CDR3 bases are TGCGCCAGCAGCCCCCCGGCGAATCAGTCTGGGGCCAACGTCCTGACTTTC.